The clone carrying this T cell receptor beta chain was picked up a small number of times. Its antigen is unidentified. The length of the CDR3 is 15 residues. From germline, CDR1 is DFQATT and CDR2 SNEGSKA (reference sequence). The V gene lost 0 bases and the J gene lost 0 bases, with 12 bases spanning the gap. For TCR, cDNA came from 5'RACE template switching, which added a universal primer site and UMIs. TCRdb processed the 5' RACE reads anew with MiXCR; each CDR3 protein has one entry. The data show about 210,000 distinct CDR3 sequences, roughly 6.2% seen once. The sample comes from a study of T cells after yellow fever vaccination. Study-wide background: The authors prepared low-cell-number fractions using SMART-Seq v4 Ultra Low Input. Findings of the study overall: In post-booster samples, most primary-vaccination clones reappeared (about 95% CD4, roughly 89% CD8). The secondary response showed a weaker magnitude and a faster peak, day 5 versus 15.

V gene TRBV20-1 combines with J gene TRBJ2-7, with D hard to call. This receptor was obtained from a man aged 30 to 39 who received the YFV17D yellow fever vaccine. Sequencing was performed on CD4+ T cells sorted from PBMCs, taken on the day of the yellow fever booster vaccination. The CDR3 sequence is CSARDLTASSYEQYF. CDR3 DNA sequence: TGCAGTGCTAGAGATCTTACCGCTAGCTCCTACGAGCAGTACTTC.